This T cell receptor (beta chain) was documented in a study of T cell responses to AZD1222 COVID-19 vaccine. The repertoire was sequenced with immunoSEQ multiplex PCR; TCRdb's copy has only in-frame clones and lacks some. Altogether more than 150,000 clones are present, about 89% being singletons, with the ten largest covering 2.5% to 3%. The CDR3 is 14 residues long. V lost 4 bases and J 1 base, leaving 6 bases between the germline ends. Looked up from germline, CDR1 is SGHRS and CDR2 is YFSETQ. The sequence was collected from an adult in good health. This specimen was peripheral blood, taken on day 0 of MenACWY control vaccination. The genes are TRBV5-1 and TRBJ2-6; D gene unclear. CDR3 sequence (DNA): TGCGCCAGCAGCACCTCATCTGGGGCCAACGTCCTGACTTTC. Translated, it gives CASSTSSGANVLTF.